This TCR beta chain emerged from a study of T cells in Graves' hyperthyroidism and ophthalmopathy. Study outcomes and limitations: Most thyroid-expanded clonotypes above 0.001 were also found in blood.

Blood was drawn at first hyperthyroidism diagnosis, before any ophthalmopathy symptoms. It was 8 to 10 ml of fresh peripheral blood that supplied the PBMCs. CDR1 and CDR2 from the germline V gene are SGDLS and YYNGEE. The V and J ends lost 3 bases and 6 bases, in that order; junction bases with no gene match: 11. The CDR3 consists of 15 residues. This clonotype was found a few times. Its antigen remains unidentified. TCR beta CDR3 regions were amplified from RNA transcripts. A set of HTBI primers served as the primers for a first-round RT-PCR of the TCR CDR3. TCRdb re-called the multiplex PCR reads through MiXCR, storing one row per CDR3 protein. The sample consists of a few hundred thousand distinct CDR3 sequences, about a sixth of them appearing once.

The chain is built from TRBV9 and TRBJ1-2; 7 positions match TRBD1. The sample taken for sequencing was blood. This TCR was sampled from a woman aged 18 to 35 with Graves' hyperthyroidism that later progressed to Graves' ophthalmopathy. This CDR3 reads CASSAGTATHDGYTF. In DNA, the CDR3 is TGTGCCAGCAGCGCCGGGACAGCAACCCATGATGGCTACACCTTC.